This TCR beta chain was captured by sequencing in a study of cytomegalovirus exposure and HLA in healthy donors. Study at large: A later analysis reported the 90 to 150 validation repertoires used the same platform as the roughly 700 first-cohort repertoires. Study outcomes and limitations: Cytomegalovirus status was reportedly diagnosed by the classifier with high sensitivity and specificity. The authors enumerated 150 to 200 TCR beta chains as linked to cytomegalovirus.

The donors were members of the validation cohort comprising some 120 subjects, separate from the roughly 690-subject first cohort. Worth noting for this clone: The antigen is undetermined.

The method was immunoSEQ multiplex PCR; TCRdb's version includes in-frame clones alone and lacks a portion of them. Altogether some 80,000 clones are present, roughly 95% being singletons, with the ten largest covering approximately 1.2%. Germline CDR1 reads MNHEY; CDR2 reads SVGAGI. The CDR3 runs 14 residues. Trimming stripped 0 bases from V and 4 bases from J, with 10 bases between. The sequenced material came from PBMCs. The V call is TRBV6-5, the J call TRBJ2-7, with a tentative D call TRBD2 (5 bases). The sequence derives from a woman aged 18 to 35 in good health and CMV-seronegative. This chain's CDR3 is CASSYSNPGYEQYF. For the CDR3, the DNA is TGTGCCAGCAGTTACTCGAACCCGGGGTACGAGCAGTACTTC.